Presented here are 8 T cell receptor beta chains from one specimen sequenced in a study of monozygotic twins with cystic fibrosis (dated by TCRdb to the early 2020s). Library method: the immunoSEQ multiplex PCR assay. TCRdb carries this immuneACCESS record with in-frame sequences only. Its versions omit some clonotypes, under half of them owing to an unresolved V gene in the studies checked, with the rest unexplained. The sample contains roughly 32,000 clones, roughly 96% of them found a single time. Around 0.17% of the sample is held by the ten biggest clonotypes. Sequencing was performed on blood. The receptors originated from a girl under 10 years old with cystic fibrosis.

As DNA, the CDR3 is TGTGCCAGCAGCTTAGCAGGAGGGCCGCCTGAAGCTTTCTTT. Translated: CASSLAGGPPEAFF. V gene TRBV7-8 combines with J gene TRBJ1-1; no clear D. Trimming stripped 0 bases from V and 6 bases from J, with 11 bases between. The germline gives CDR1 SGHVS, CDR2 FQNEAQ. The CDR3 spans 14 residues. The variable domain in full, with the rest retrieved from reference TRBV7-8 and TRBJ1-1, is GAGVSQSPRYKVAKRGQDVALRCDPISGHVSLFWYQQALGQGPEFLTYFQNEAQLDKSGLPSDRFFAERPEGSVSTLKIQRTQQEDSAVYLCASSLAGGPPEAFFGQGTRLTVV.

The CDR3 here is CASSPGTGALRLHGYTF. CDR3 sequence (DNA): TGTGCCAGCAGCCCTGGGACAGGGGCCCTCCGGCTCCATGGCTACACCTTC. This sequence joins TRBV13 and TRBJ1-2; 10 bases are a match to TRBD1. The CDR3 is made up of 17 amino acids. J lost 6 bases, V lost 5 bases, and 15 bases had no gene match. Per the germline V gene, CDR1 is PRHDT and CDR2 is FYEKMQ (reference sequence). The full variable domain, in which reference TRBV13 and TRBJ1-2 provide the parts outside the CDR3, is AAGVIQSPRHLIKEKRETATLKCYPIPRHDTVYWYQQGPGQDPQFLISFYEKMQSDKGSIPDRFSAQQFSDYHSELNMSSLELGDSALYFCASSPGTGALRLHGYTFGSGTRLTVV.

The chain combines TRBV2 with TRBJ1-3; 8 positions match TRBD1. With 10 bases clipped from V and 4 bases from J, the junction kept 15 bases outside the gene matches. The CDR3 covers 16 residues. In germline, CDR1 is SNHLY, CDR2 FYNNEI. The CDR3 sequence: CATLKDREIHGNTIYF. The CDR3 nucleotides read TGTGCCACCCTTAAGGACAGGGAGATACACGGAAACACCATATATTTT.

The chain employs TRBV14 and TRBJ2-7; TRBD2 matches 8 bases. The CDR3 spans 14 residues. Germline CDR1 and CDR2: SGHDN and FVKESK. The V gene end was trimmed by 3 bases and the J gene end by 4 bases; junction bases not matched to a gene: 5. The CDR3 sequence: CASSQIAGRYEQYF. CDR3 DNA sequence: TGTGCCAGCAGCCAGATAGCGGGGAGATACGAGCAGTACTTC.

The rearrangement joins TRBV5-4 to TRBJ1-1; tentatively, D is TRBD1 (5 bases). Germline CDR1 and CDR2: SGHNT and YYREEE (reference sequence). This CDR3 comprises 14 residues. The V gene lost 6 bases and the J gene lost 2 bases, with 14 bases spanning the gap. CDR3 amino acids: CASTLGGANTEAFF. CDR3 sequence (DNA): TGTGCCAGCACCCTTGGGGGTGCTAACACTGAAGCTTTCTTT.

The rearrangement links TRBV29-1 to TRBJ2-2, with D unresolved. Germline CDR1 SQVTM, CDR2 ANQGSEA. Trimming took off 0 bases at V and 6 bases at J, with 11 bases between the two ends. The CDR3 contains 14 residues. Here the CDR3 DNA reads TGCAGCGTTGAAGATCTTCGTCAGTCCGGGGAGCTGTTTTTT. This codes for CSVEDLRQSGELFF.

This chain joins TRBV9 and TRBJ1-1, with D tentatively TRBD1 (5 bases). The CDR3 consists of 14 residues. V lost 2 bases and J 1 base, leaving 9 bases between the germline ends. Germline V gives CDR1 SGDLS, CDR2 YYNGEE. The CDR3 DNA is TGTGCCAGCAGCGTTGGGGGAGAGAACACTGAAGCTTTCTTT. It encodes CASSVGGENTEAFF.

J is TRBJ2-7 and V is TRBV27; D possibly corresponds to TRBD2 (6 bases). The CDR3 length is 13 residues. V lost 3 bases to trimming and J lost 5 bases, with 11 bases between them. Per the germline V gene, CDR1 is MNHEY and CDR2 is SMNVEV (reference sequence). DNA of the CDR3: TGTGCCAGCAGTTTCGGGGCGGGAAACGAGCAGTACTTC. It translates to CASSFGAGNEQYF.